This T cell receptor (beta chain) was identified during a study of T cell responses to AZD1222 COVID-19 vaccine. The junction had 11 bases not matched to a gene; V was cut back by 6 bases and J by 8 bases. CDR1 and CDR2 from the germline V gene are MDHEN and SYDVKM. This CDR3 has 15 residues. The protocol was immunoSEQ multiplex PCR, while the TCRdb copy is restricted to in-frame clones and leaves out a portion. The sample lists 95,000 to 130,000 clones; roughly 87% were seen once. This chain connects TRBV28 to TRBJ1-4; 8 bases match TRBD1. This clonotype was obtained from an adult in good health. The sequenced sample was peripheral blood, obtained on day 0 of AZD1222 vaccination. DNA for the CDR3: TGTGCCAGCAGGAGGGACAGGTATGGGTTCGAAAAACTGTTTTTT. Its protein product is CASRRDRYGFEKLFF.